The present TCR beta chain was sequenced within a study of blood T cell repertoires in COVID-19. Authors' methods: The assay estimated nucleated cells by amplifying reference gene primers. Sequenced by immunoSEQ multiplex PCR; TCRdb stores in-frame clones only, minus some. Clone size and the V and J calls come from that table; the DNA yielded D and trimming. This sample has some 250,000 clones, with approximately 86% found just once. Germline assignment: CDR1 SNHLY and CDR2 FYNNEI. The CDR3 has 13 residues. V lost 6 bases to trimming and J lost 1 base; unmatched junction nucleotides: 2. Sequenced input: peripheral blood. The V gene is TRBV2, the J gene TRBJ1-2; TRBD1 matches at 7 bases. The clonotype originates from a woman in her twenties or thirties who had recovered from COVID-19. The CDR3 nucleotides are TGTGCCAGCAGAGGGGACAGTAACTATGGCTACACCTTC. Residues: CASRGDSNYGYTF.